In this sample, the clone carrying this TCR beta chain turned up a few times. The antigen is undetermined. Each cDNA held unique molecular identifiers, and template switching gave it a universal primer site. One entry per CDR3 protein results from TCRdb running MiXCR on the 5' RACE reads. The sample carries under 300,000 distinct CDR3 sequences, roughly an eighth recorded once. The CDR3 has 13 amino acids. V was trimmed by 6 bases and J by 2 bases, leaving 11 bases between them. Looked up from germline, CDR1 is SGHNT and CDR2 is YENEEA. The sample originates from a study of identical twins. Findings and limits, study-wide: The more abundant beta clonotypes in cord blood had fewer insertions, and memory repertoires did not show this. Donors were not followed over many years; analysis was cross-sectional.

The sample taken for sequencing was memory (CD45RO+) T cells sorted from blood. The chain has TRBV11-3 and TRBJ2-7; no firm D call. The sequence was collected from a woman in her late teens or twenties in good health. This CDR3 reads CASRAAGTYEQYF. CDR3 DNA: TGTGCCAGCAGGGCGGCAGGAACCTACGAGCAGTACTTC.